These 29 T cell receptor beta chains were sequenced from one sample in a study of PD-L1 blockade in urothelial cancer. Described time point: pretreatment peripheral blood. Only in-frame clones appear in the TCRdb table, and some are missing; sequencing was by immunoSEQ multiplex PCR. The sample contains about 52,000 clones, roughly four fifths of which appear only once. The source was PBMCs, collected around atezolizumab (anti-PD-L1) treatment. Source of these receptors: a man between 65 and 79 years old with urothelial cancer.

The gene calls are TRBV11-3 and TRBJ1-3; D not resolved. Germline V gene sequence: CDR1 SGHNT, CDR2 YENEEA. Trimming took 5 bases from V and 0 from J, leaving 11 bases between them. CDR3 length: 15 amino acids. The CDR3 DNA sequence: TGTGCCAGCAGCCCCCGGGTCCTCTCTGGAAACACCATATATTTT. Encoded protein: CASSPRVLSGNTIYF.

The rearrangement uses TRBV5-1 and TRBJ2-7, with 9 bases identical to TRBD2. The CDR3 contains 18 residues. From germline, CDR1 is SGHRS and CDR2 YFSETQ. The J segment lost 6 bases and the V segment lost 0 bases, leaving 16 bases of the junction unmatched. Written as DNA, the CDR3 is TGCGCCAGCAGCTTGGACCAGGGGCCGTCTAGCGGGATCCCCGAGCAGTACTTC. Protein product: CASSLDQGPSSGIPEQYF.

The V gene is TRBV4-3, the J gene TRBJ2-1, with 10 positions matching TRBD2. Germline CDR1 and CDR2: LGHNA and YSLEER. CDR3 size: 17 residues. The junction had 10 bases not matched to a gene; V was cut back by 1 base and J by 7 bases. The CDR3, as DNA: TGCGCCAGCAGCCAAGGTATCCAGCGGGAGGGCCTTAATGAGCAGTTCTTC. Translating gives CASSQGIQREGLNEQFF.

The chain joins TRBV5-8 to TRBJ2-7; D is possibly TRBD2 (5 bases). Between the trimmed V and J ends, which lost 0 bases and 1 base, there was a span of 8 bases. The CDR3 consists of 14 residues. Germline CDR1 is SGHTS and CDR2 is YDEGEE. CDR3 protein: CASSLAPGSYEQYF. CDR3 nucleotide sequence: TGTGCCAGCAGCTTGGCCCCGGGATCCTACGAGCAGTACTTC.

This rearrangement joins TRBV5-6 to TRBJ2-7; TRBD1 might be the D (5 bases). The CDR3 extends over 12 amino acids. V gave up 4 bases and J gave up 4 bases, with 9 bases separating them. Germline CDR1 and CDR2: SGHDT and YYEEEE. CDR3 loop: CASSIAGYEQYF. The CDR3, as DNA: TGTGCCAGCAGCATAGCAGGGTACGAGCAGTACTTC. The entire variable domain, with the rest obtained from reference TRBV5-6 and TRBJ2-7, is as follows: DAGVTQSPTHLIKTRGQQVTLRCSPKSGHDTVSWYQQALGQGPQFIFQYYEEEERQRGNFPDRFSGHQFPNYSSELNVNALLLGDSALYLCASSIAGYEQYFGPGTRLTVT.

This clone came up once. The chain is built from TRBV28 and TRBJ2-5; 7 positions match TRBD1. The germline V gene has CDR1 MDHEN and CDR2 SYDVKM. This CDR3 spans 12 amino acids. V trimming: 10 bases; J trimming: 5 bases; junction bases outside the gene matches: 7. The CDR3 protein is CAIQETGETQYF. The DNA for the CDR3 is TGTGCCATACAAGAGACAGGGGAGACCCAGTACTTC.

The chain uses TRBV7-2 and TRBJ1-4, with 7 nucleotides matching TRBD1. This CDR3 region has 17 residues. Germline V lookup: CDR1 SGHTA, CDR2 FQGNSA. V lost 5 bases and J lost 2; bases outside the gene matches: 11. The CDR3 sequence is CASSPRTGGTTNEKLFF. CDR3 bases: TGTGCCAGCAGCCCCCGGACAGGTGGGACGACTAATGAAAAACTGTTTTTT. The whole variable domain, remainder taken from reference TRBV7-2 and TRBJ1-4, is GAGVSQSPSNKVTEKGKDVELRCDPISGHTALYWYRQSLGQGLEFLIYFQGNSAPDKSGLPSDRFSAERTGGSVSTLTIQRTQQEDSAVYLCASSPRTGGTTNEKLFFGSGTQLSVL.

The genes are TRBV5-1 and TRBJ2-1; perhaps TRBD1 as D (6 bases). The CDR3 contains 12 residues. Per germline, CDR1 SGHRS and CDR2 YFSETQ. The V and J ends lost 4 bases and 10 bases respectively, with 12 bases between them. The CDR3 loop is CASSKGQLEQFF. CDR3 bases: TGCGCCAGCAGCAAGGGACAACTAGAGCAGTTCTTC. Using reference TRBV5-1 and TRBJ2-1 for the parts outside the CDR3, the full variable domain is KAGVTQTPRYLIKTRGQQVTLSCSPISGHRSVSWYQQTPGQGLQFLFEYFSETQRNKGNFPGRFSGRQFSNSRSEMNVSTLELGDSALYLCASSKGQLEQFFGPGTRLTVL.

The table lists this clone with a few counts. The V call is TRBV7-6, the J call TRBJ2-5; no clear D. The CDR3 contains 13 residues. The V and J ends lost 1 base and 3 bases respectively, with 6 bases between them. Germline assignment: CDR1 SGHVS and CDR2 FNYEAQ. CDR3 coding DNA: TGTGCCAGCAGCTTAGGTCCGGAAGAGACCCAGTACTTC. Translated, it gives CASSLGPEETQYF.

The chain is built from TRBV19 and TRBJ1-2; 8 positions agree with TRBD1. Germline V gene data show CDR1 as LNHDA and CDR2 as SQIVND (reference sequence). The trim removed 4 bases at V and 8 bases at J, leaving 9 bases unmatched. CDR3 length: 14 amino acids. CDR3 in amino acids: CASSTRTGSLGYTF. In DNA, the CDR3 is TGTGCCAGTAGTACCCGGACAGGGTCGTTAGGCTACACCTTC.

This clone has just a few counts. This chain connects TRBV5-4 to TRBJ2-7; possible D gene TRBD2, 5 bases. Deletions cut 0 bases from V and 7 bases from J, with 17 bases between. CDR1 and CDR2 from the germline V gene are SGHNT and YYREEE (reference sequence). The CDR3 is 15 amino acids. The CDR3 here is CASSLVDSGRGEQYF. In DNA, the CDR3 is TGTGCCAGCAGCTTGGTGGACTCCGGCAGAGGAGAGCAGTACTTC.

The V gene is TRBV11-2, the J gene TRBJ1-1, with 7 bases lining up with TRBD1. Germline-derived CDR1 and CDR2 are SGHAT and FQNNGV. The V segment lost 1 base and the J segment 10 bases; nucleotides outside the gene matches: 6. The CDR3 sequence is 13 residues long. The CDR3 nucleotides read TGTGCCAGCAGCTTAGGACAGGGAGAAGGAGCTTTCTTT. The encoded protein is CASSLGQGEGAFF.

The rearrangement uses TRBV11-3 and TRBJ2-2; 7 nucleotides align to TRBD1. CDR3 length: 16 amino acids. CDR1 and CDR2 (germline): SGHNT, YENEEA. Trimming took 3 bases from V and 0 from J; bases not matched to a gene: 4. In DNA form, the CDR3 reads TGTGCCAGCAGCTTGTCCGGGACAGCGAACACCGGGGAGCTGTTTTTT. The encoded protein is CASSLSGTANTGELFF.

CDR3 in DNA: TGTGCCAGCAGCCCCCTCTGGGGCGGGAGCTCCTACGAGCAGTACTTC. It yields the protein CASSPLWGGSSYEQYF. This rearrangement joins TRBV7-9 to TRBJ2-7; 7 bases map to TRBD2. The CDR3 contains 16 residues. CDR1 is SEHNR, CDR2 FQNEAQ, per germline (reference sequence). Unmatched junction bases numbered 10, after V lost 5 bases and J lost 0 bases.

The chain's CDR3 is CASSRDSSRGTEAFF. Here the CDR3 DNA reads TGTGCCAGCAGCCGAGACAGCTCTCGGGGGACTGAAGCTTTCTTT. V is TRBV5-5 and J is TRBJ1-1, with TRBD1 as a possible D gene (5 bases). The germline gives CDR1 SGHKS, CDR2 YYEKEE (reference sequence). The CDR3 length is 15 residues. Trimming left V 4 bases short and J 5 bases short, with 18 bases between.

This clone was seen more than once but under ten times. This chain uses TRBV7-9 with TRBJ2-1; TRBD2 matches at 10 bases. The CDR3 runs 15 residues. CDR1 and CDR2 from the germline V gene are SEHNR and FQNEAQ (reference sequence). The trim removed 1 base at V and 7 bases at J, leaving 4 bases unmatched. This chain's CDR3 is CASSLGGTSVNEQFF. CDR3 bases: TGTGCCAGCAGCTTAGGGGGGACTAGCGTAAATGAGCAGTTCTTC.

The DNA of the CDR3 is TGTGCCAGCAGGCCGGAGCGGGGATACGAGCAGTACTTC. Translation: CASRPERGYEQYF. V is TRBV6-1 and J is TRBJ2-7, with 7 bases aligning to TRBD2. Per germline, CDR1 MNHNS and CDR2 SASEGT. The CDR3 extends over 13 amino acids. V lost 6 bases to trimming and J lost 4 bases; unmatched junction nucleotides: 6.

The chain links TRBV2 to TRBJ2-1, with 15 positions matching TRBD2. CDR3 length: 17 residues. Germline assignment: CDR1 SNHLY and CDR2 FYNNEI. The V and J ends lost 6 bases and 7 bases, in that order; junction bases with no gene match: 10. The CDR3 bases are TGTGCCAGCAGCGGACTAGCGGGAGGGACTAGGTGGAATGAGCAGTTCTTC. Protein product: CASSGLAGGTRWNEQFF.

The chain recombines TRBV5-1 with TRBJ2-5, with 7 positions matching TRBD2. The CDR3 runs to 17 residues. CDR1 and CDR2 (germline): SGHRS, YFSETQ. With V trimmed by 6 bases and J by 1 base, 15 bases remained unmatched. CDR3 region: CASTAGVGRPFQETQYF. In DNA, the CDR3 is TGCGCCAGCACGGCGGGGGTGGGTCGCCCCTTCCAAGAGACCCAGTACTTC.

J is TRBJ2-1 and V is TRBV18, with 7 bases aligning to TRBD2. From germline, CDR1 is KGHSH and CDR2 LQKENI. Unmatched junction bases numbered 4, after V lost 2 bases and J lost 15 bases. The CDR3 is 11 amino acids. CDR3 amino acids: CASSPGLVAFF. CDR3 nucleotide sequence: TGTGCCAGCTCACCAGGACTAGTTGCGTTCTTC. Filled out from reference TRBV18 and TRBJ2-1, the complete variable domain reads NAGVMQNPRHLVRRRGQEARLRCSPMKGHSHVYWYRQLPEEGLKFMVYLQKENIIDESGMPKERFSAEFPKEGPSILRIQQVVRGDSAAYFCASSPGLVAFFGPGTRLTVL.

The chain combines TRBV7-3 with TRBJ2-3, with 12 bases aligning to TRBD2. Germline V gene data show CDR1 as SGHTA and CDR2 as FQGTGA. V shed 4 bases and J 3 bases; nucleotides not matched to a gene: 5. The CDR3 is 16 amino acids. CDR3 bases: TGTGCCAGCAGCTCGCTAGCGGGAGGGCCTACAGATACGCAGTATTTT. Translating gives CASSSLAGGPTDTQYF.

V is TRBV28 and J is TRBJ1-1, with D maybe TRBD1 (6 bases). V dropped 3 bases and J dropped 5 bases, with 16 bases sitting between them. Germline V gene sequence: CDR1 MDHEN, CDR2 SYDVKM. This CDR3 has 15 amino acids. The CDR3 sequence is CASSLGNRAVTEAFF. As DNA, the CDR3 is TGTGCCAGCAGTTTGGGAAACAGGGCGGTGACTGAAGCTTTCTTT.

This clone was observed a few times. V is TRBV2 and J is TRBJ2-7; 11 positions match TRBD2. CDR1 SNHLY and CDR2 FYNNEI come from the germline V gene. The CDR3 runs 15 residues. The V segment lost 4 bases and the J segment 6 bases; nucleotides outside the gene matches: 8. In DNA form, the CDR3 reads TGTGCCAGCAGTGGGCCTAGCGGGGGGTTTCTCGAGCAGTACTTC. Translation: CASSGPSGGFLEQYF.

This clone was observed once. J is TRBJ2-3 and V is TRBV21-1; the D call of TRBD2 is as the table states it, not checked on the DNA. TRBV21-1 is marked as a pseudogene. The CDR3 has 14 amino acids. The CDR3 bases are TGTGCCAGCAGCAAAGAGAGGGGCACAGATACGCAGTATTTT. It is translated as CASSKERGTDTQYF.

V usage is TRBV11-2 and J usage is TRBJ2-1; 12 nucleotides line up with TRBD1. The CDR3 covers 15 residues. Germline V gene sequence: CDR1 SGHAT, CDR2 FQNNGV. The J segment lost 7 bases and the V segment lost 3 bases, leaving 4 bases of the junction unmatched. The CDR3 spells CASSLRDRGQNEQFF. The CDR3 DNA reads as TGTGCCAGCAGCTTGCGGGACAGGGGGCAGAATGAGCAGTTCTTC.

The chain carries TRBV2 and TRBJ2-5; TRBD2 agrees at 12 bases. This CDR3 is 19 amino acids long. Germline V CDR1 and CDR2: SNHLY, FYNNEI. V shed 3 bases, J shed 3 bases, and the junction held 14 bases outside the gene matches. Here the CDR3 DNA reads TGTGCCAGCAGTGAGGGCCCCTTGACTAGCGGGAGTCGTAAAGAGACCCAGTACTTC. It is translated as CASSEGPLTSGSRKETQYF.

The rearrangement uses TRBV7-9 and TRBJ2-3; D is uncertain. The CDR3 loop spans 11 amino acids. Germline CDR1 is SEHNR and CDR2 is FQNEAQ (reference sequence). V was trimmed by 6 bases and J by 2 bases, leaving 3 bases between them. The CDR3 reads CASSYTDTQYF. CDR3 nucleotides: TGTGCCAGCAGTTACACAGATACGCAGTATTTT. Looking up the rest from reference TRBV7-9 and TRBJ2-3 gives the full variable domain: DTGVSQNPRHKITKRGQNVTFRCDPISEHNRLYWYRQTLGQGPEFLTYFQNEAQLEKSRLLSDRFSAERPKGSFSTLEIQRTEQGDSAMYLCASSYTDTQYFGPGTRLTVL.

This clone showed up just a few times. The chain joins TRBV19 to TRBJ1-3; weak D call: TRBD1 (5 bases). CDR3 length equals 14 residues. Trimming removed 8 bases from V and 1 base from J, with 12 bases in between. CDR1 and CDR2 (germline): LNHDA, SQIVND (reference sequence). The CDR3 region has the DNA TGTGCCAGTCGGTCTAGGGGATCTGGAAACACCATATATTTT. It yields the protein CASRSRGSGNTIYF.

This clone was found a few times. The rearrangement links TRBV6-4 to TRBJ1-1; 7 bases match TRBD1. Germline values: CDR1 MRHNA, CDR2 SNTAGT. V dropped 0 bases and J dropped 3; count of bases not matched to a gene: 7. The CDR3 sequence is 16 residues long. For the CDR3, the DNA is TGTGCCAGCAGTGACTCGACAGGGCAAGGGGACACTGAAGCTTTCTTT. It translates to CASSDSTGQGDTEAFF.